This T cell receptor beta chain was identified in a study of cytomegalovirus exposure and HLA in healthy donors (dated 2017 in TCRdb). For the study in its entirety: An earlier analysis of several hundred of the donors reported more than 250 Gb of sequence data and 120 million or so unique TCR beta sequences from some 180 million T cells. In addition to the first cohort of 666 subjects, a separate validation cohort of approximately 120 different subjects was used. The aim of the study was to test whether cataloging public T cell receptors could identify signatures of past pathogen exposure. Among the roughly 380 genotyped donors, around 81% belonged to the genetic ancestry cluster associated with self-reported Caucasian donors. Across approximately 400 genotyped donors of the cohort, an average of about 240,000 unique TCR beta nucleotide sequences per donor were sequenced, and roughly a sixth of those sequences were non-productive. Both class I and class II loci were covered by HLA typing, at four-digit resolution. An earlier analysis of 450 to 750 of the donors used high-throughput TCR beta sequencing to judge whether each TCR beta V gene segment behaved as functional or pseudogenic. Rather than drawing on any new phenotypic data, the later analysis identified candidate immune exposures from TCR beta sequences and the way those sequences occurred across donors. Because of strong linkage in the cohort, a few DR-DQ haplotypes were treated as single units for association and clustering. Using immunosequencing, the study profiled T cell repertoires from 550 to 750 subjects and related those repertoires to cytomegalovirus serostatus. All discovery cohort repertoires had been generated using a single sequencing platform. Donor age, sex, ethnicity and CMV serostatus were collected together with the repertoire data. A later genetic analysis used genome-wide SNP genotypes for about three fifths of the 666 donors, treating that subset as a discovery cohort. The study combined high-throughput TCR immunosequencing, statistical association of individual TCRs with disease status, and machine learning to predict cytomegalovirus infection status. Typing coverage varied by locus: about 620-630 donors for A, B, C, DRB1 and DQB1; roughly 500 for DQA1; more than 600 for DPA1; 450 to 480 for DPB1. About 330 gigabases of sequencing data and 70 million to 100 million unique TCR sequences made up an early release that covered 640 HLA-typed donors. To study patterns of TCR occurrence, a later analysis re-analyzed previously published TCR beta repertoires from 666 donors and added high-resolution HLA genotyping. Findings and caveats that apply to the study as a whole: According to the authors, the approach could potentially be generalized to other disease states and immunological phenotypes. Sequencing depth was assumed to be roughly uniform across donors in the presence/absence analyses, though that assumption may not hold. Compared with equally common non-associated chains, HLA-associated TCR beta chains in a later analysis were more clonally expanded and had lower generation probabilities. In a later analysis, the rate of TCR association differed among HLA loci, with DRB1 alleles having the most associated TCRs and HLA-C alleles having the fewest. Correlated functional status among segregating V segments might reflect linkage disequilibrium, but an unknown experimental factor could not be ruled out. The study gave a list of about 160 TCR beta chains associated with cytomegalovirus. The 87-base-pair reads could not distinguish some IMGT-functional V segments, including TRBV6-2 and TRBV6-3, so those segments were excluded. The cohort was sequenced for TCR beta chains only, and without alpha or paired-chain data the features that could be detected were limited. The only immune exposure information available for the cohort was CMV serostatus. Several of the top co-occurrence clusters appeared to be linked to parvovirus B19, influenza, CMV and Epstein-Barr virus, according to a later analysis. Specific HLA alleles were associated with 15,000 to 20,000 TCR beta sequences at a false discovery rate of 0.05 in a later analysis. A further reported finding was that TCR beta sequences accurately predicted the HLA-A and HLA-B alleles for most subjects in the first cohort. In vitro tests confirmed that a few of the cytomegalovirus-associated TCR beta chains recognize cytomegalovirus antigens. In both the original and validation cohorts, the classifier was reported to diagnose cytomegalovirus status with high specificity and sensitivity. A later genetic analysis associated a missense DCLRE1C variant with V-gene and J-gene trimming of TCR beta chains, and an independent cohort replicated the association. Across donors, most TCR sequences were observed very rarely, whereas some public TCRs were present in many individuals. Broadly in line with IMGT annotations, most TCR beta V segments showed up in productive rearrangements about 87% or about 30% of the time in an earlier analysis of some 590 of the donors. Because counts were too low, roughly 17 rarely observed V segments, including chromosome 9 orphons, were left out of the earlier analysis of 587 of the donors. A cluster of highly shared sequence variants was judged likely to be a technical artifact of the sequencing pipeline. According to a later analysis, most CMV-associated TCR beta chains appeared to be HLA-restricted, and the HLA associations seemed to be driven largely by CMV exposure. Assigning TCR associations to individual alleles was difficult when HLA alleles, especially DR and DQ, strongly co-occurred. HLA typing was unavailable for some donors at each locus, so association tests used only the typed subset. Compared with the roughly 720-donor mean, donors in an Asian-associated ancestry cluster had fewer N-insertions in productive TCRs, according to a later genetic analysis.

In total, around 600 healthy bone marrow donors made up the cohort. At the time of sampling, all cohort members were nominally healthy, though unrecorded immune exposures were likely present. The donor tested CMV seropositive and was one of the 289 seropositive cohort members. Every donor gave a peripheral blood sample, and the peripheral blood mononuclear cells from that sample were used for TCR beta sequencing. The Qiagen DNeasy Blood Extraction Kit was used to extract genomic DNA from the blood cell samples. Here V drops 3 bases and J drops 2 bases, and the junction holds 10 bases not matched to any gene. From the germline V gene (reference sequence), CDR1 is GTSNPN and CDR2 is SVGIG. The CDR3 sequence holds 16 residues, the cysteine and phenylalanine included. Only the CDR3 portion is preserved as DNA: 48 bases, with reading frame beginning at the first base. Library creation used the immunoSEQ multiplex PCR assay. The multiplex PCR relied on a mix of 60 forward primers for TCR Vbeta segments and 13 reverse primers for TCR Jbeta segments. Amplification of the CDR3 region of rearranged TCR beta genes was performed with a multiplex PCR assay on genomic DNA. The Illumina HiSeq System was used to sequence the amplified TCR beta libraries as 87-base-pair reads. Per the authors' processing: In a later analysis, tens of millions of unique TCR beta chains were counted across the 650 to 700 repertoires, and approximately 9.9 million of these chains were shared by at least two donors. Raw reads were error-corrected and collapsed into unique sequences by a nearest-neighbor algorithm in which closely related sequences were merged to remove PCR and sequencing errors. Alignment of CDR3 sequences to IMGT reference sequences was used to assign V, D and J gene segments. For a sequence to be retained, a match of at least six nucleotides to both a V gene segment and a J gene segment was required. A rearrangement counted as productive if the CDR3 had no stop codons and remained in frame with V and J, and every other rearrangement counted as non-productive. CDR3 was defined by IMGT convention, running from the second conserved V-encoded cysteine to the conserved J-encoded phenylalanine. The earlier analysis of 587 of the donors excluded sequences that lacked an unambiguous match to a single V gene segment. An earlier analysis of 587 of the donors called V segments functional above 56.7% productive rearrangements and segregating when the between-donor standard deviation exceeded 5%. A statistical classification framework was built to diagnose cytomegalovirus status from the catalog of TCR beta chain sequences. In a later analysis, TCR nucleotide sequences were compared against IMGT/GENE-DB human TR gene sequences so that V and J genes could be assigned. Using the TCRdist pipeline, a later analysis assigned CDR3 sequences along with most-parsimonious VDJ recombination scenarios. In a later analysis, each TCR beta chain was defined by its CDR3 amino acid sequence together with its V-gene family, and reads lacking a unique V-gene family were excluded. As a way to deal with suspected cross-contamination and a sequencing artifact, a later analysis dropped approximately 590 nucleotide sequences that were highly shared and had low generation probability. In a later analysis, a clonal expansion index was calculated for each public chain from normalized within-repertoire ranks of inferred template counts. In a later analysis, generation probabilities were computed using a VDJ recombination model fitted to out-of-frame rearrangements, and the results were checked against IGoR. In a later analysis, hypergeometric tests were used to score TCR-TCR, TCR-HLA and TCR-CMV co-occurrence, with a repertoire-size bias correction applied to TCR pairs. False discovery rates were estimated in a later analysis by permuting HLA or CMV assignments 20 times. In a later analysis, co-occurring TCRs were grouped using DBSCAN, with TCRdist sequence similarity added in when clustering inside HLA-allele-positive subsets. Repertoires with fewer than 30,000 or more than 120,000 public chains were left out of co-occurrence clustering, as were five repertoires with anomalous nucleotide sharing. TCRdb obtained this table from immuneACCESS and retained in-frame rearrangements with V and J assigned. These tables miss some clones; where compared with another copy, unresolved V genes account for less than half of the shortfall, and the remainder is unexplained. The V and J calls and clone size are taken from that table; D and trimming were inferred from the DNA. A total of 210,000 or so clones appear in this sample, 77% of them only once. The ten largest clones capture 2.5% to 3.5% of the sample.

A single count supports this clone. It lacks a known antigen. No quality values exist for individual bases; no much larger clone is one base distant. The origin of this receptor is a woman aged 55-70 years in good health and CMV-seropositive. The rearranged chain carries TRBV30 and TRBJ2-5; 9 junctional bases match TRBD2. Sequencing was performed on PBMCs. The nucleotide sequence reads TGTGCCTGGAGCCTATTCACTAGCGGGTTACAAGAGACCCAGTACTTC. Its translation reads: CAWSLFTSGLQETQYF.